This T cell receptor (beta chain) was captured by sequencing in a study of blood T cell repertoires in COVID-19. Per germline, CDR1 MGHRA and CDR2 YSYEKL. This CDR3 is built from 13 residues. The V end was cut by 1 base, the J end by 6 bases, with 7 bases between. Sequencing was performed with immunoSEQ multiplex PCR; in TCRdb, only in-frame clones are kept and a portion is missing. The sample shows some 250,000 clones, 80% to 90% of them seen only once. This sequence originates from a man in his forties who had recovered from COVID-19. Specimen: PBMCs or T cells enriched from blood (not recorded which). The chain joins TRBV4-1 to TRBJ2-1; the D gene is possibly TRBD1 (5 bases). CDR3 loop: CASSQVGVNEQFF. As DNA, the CDR3 is TGCGCCAGCAGCCAAGTAGGGGTCAATGAGCAGTTCTTC.